What follows are 6 T cell receptor beta chains derived from one specimen sequenced in a study of early stage breast cancer tumors. The repertoire was sequenced with immunoSEQ multiplex PCR; TCRdb's copy has only in-frame clones and lacks some. Of about 50,000 clones listed, over 60% are singletons. The sample consisted of blood. The receptors were gathered from a person aged 25 to 39 with breast cancer.

V is TRBV29-1 and J is TRBJ2-2, with D possibly being TRBD2 (6 bases). The CDR3 runs 14 residues. Trimming stripped 1 base from V and 4 bases from J, with 10 bases between. Germline V gene lookup returns CDR1 SQVTM and CDR2 ANQGSEA. CDR3 loop: CSVEGGDSTGELFF. CDR3 in DNA: TGCAGCGTTGAAGGGGGGGACTCCACCGGGGAGCTGTTTTTT.

The V call is TRBV19, the J call TRBJ2-7, with D possibly TRBD1 on 5 matching bases. V was trimmed by 1 base and J by 0 bases, leaving 13 bases between them. This CDR3 region has 16 residues. CDR1 is LNHDA, CDR2 SQIVND, per germline (reference sequence). This chain's CDR3 is CASSIAPGLDSYEQYF. CDR3 coding DNA: TGTGCCAGTAGTATAGCCCCAGGGCTGGACTCCTACGAGCAGTACTTC.

This chain links TRBV9 with TRBJ2-3; TRBD2 matches at 9 bases. Germline V CDR1 and CDR2: SGDLS, YYNGEE. The trim removed 0 bases at V and 4 bases at J, leaving 3 bases unmatched. The CDR3 consists of 15 residues. The CDR3 here is CASSVGLAGPDTQYF. The CDR3 DNA follows: TGTGCCAGCAGCGTAGGGCTAGCGGGACCAGATACGCAGTATTTT.

In its sample, this clone was seen once. The chain combines TRBV19 with TRBJ2-5; the D gene is possibly TRBD2 (5 bases). The CDR3 is made up of 15 amino acids. Germline assignment: CDR1 LNHDA and CDR2 SQIVND (reference sequence). Trimming cost V 9 bases and J 3 bases, with 20 bases left between them. CDR3 coding DNA: TGTGCCAGCGCAACCCTGGGTCTCGGGGAAGAGACCCAGTACTTC. Its protein is CASATLGLGEETQYF.

The chain couples TRBV11-1 to TRBJ2-6, with 13 positions matching TRBD2. V was pared by 5 bases and J by 2 bases, with 6 bases of the junction left unmatched. CDR1 is SGHAT, CDR2 FQDESV, per germline (reference sequence). The CDR3 runs 18 residues. CDR3 region: CASSPPGLAGPGANVLTF. DNA for the CDR3: TGTGCCAGCAGCCCCCCGGGACTAGCGGGACCTGGGGCCAACGTCCTGACTTTC.

The chain combines TRBV7-8 with TRBJ2-7; 12 bases match TRBD2. CDR3 size: 16 residues. Germline assignment: CDR1 SGHVS and CDR2 FQNEAQ. V trimming: 2 bases; J trimming: 3 bases; junction bases outside the gene matches: 5. The CDR3 loop is CASSLKTSGRDYEQYF. Here the CDR3 DNA reads TGTGCCAGCAGCTTAAAGACTAGCGGGAGAGACTACGAGCAGTACTTC.